The 30 T cell receptor beta chains below were found in one sample sequenced in a study of early T cells in non-severe SARS-CoV-2 infection. TCRdb reprocessed the 5' RACE reads with MiXCR, giving one entry per CDR3 protein. The sample carries tens of thousands of distinct CDR3 sequences, approximately 12% recorded once. The material sequenced was whole blood, taken at baseline. These receptors were collected from an adult who was a healthcare worker with PCR-confirmed SARS-CoV-2 infection or an uninfected control (not recorded which). The donor label of this sample is uncertain.

This clonotype was observed many times. This sequence joins TRBV6-5 and TRBJ2-1, with a tentative D call TRBD2 (6 bases). Deletions cut 2 bases from V and 8 bases from J, with 13 bases between. The CDR3 runs 14 residues. Germline V gives CDR1 MNHEY, CDR2 SVGAGI. In nucleotides, the CDR3 is TGTGCCAGCAGTTACGGTAGGACTATCGATGAGCAGTTCTTC. Translated, it gives CASSYGRTIDEQFF.

This clonotype was found many times. The V gene is TRBV5-1, the J gene TRBJ2-1; 8 positions match TRBD1. Germline trimming cut 0 bases from V and 9 bases from J; bases unmatched to any gene: 8. Germline V gene data show CDR1 as SGHRS and CDR2 as YFSETQ. The CDR3 is 15 residues long. In DNA form, the CDR3 reads TGCGCCAGCAGCTTGGGAGACAGGGGAGCGGGTGAGCAGTTCTTC. Translated, it gives CASSLGDRGAGEQFF.

This clonotype appeared a few times. V usage is TRBV6-1 and J usage is TRBJ2-7, with TRBD2 identical over 10 bases. J gave up 3 bases and V 1 base, and 6 bases lay outside the gene matches. Germline CDR1 MNHNS, CDR2 SASEGT. There are 16 residues in the CDR3. CDR3 in amino acids: CASSEEVAGGFYEQYV. The CDR3, as DNA: TGTGCCAGCAGTGAAGAGGTAGCGGGGGGATTCTACGAGCAGTACGTC.

This rearrangement joins TRBV6-6 to TRBJ1-1; D ambiguous. The CDR3 extends over 12 amino acids. V was cut by 3 bases and J by 3 bases, with 5 bases left in between. CDR1 is MNHNY and CDR2 is SVGAGI in the germline V gene (reference sequence). CDR3 in amino acids: CASSYVHTEAFF. CDR3 bases: TGTGCCAGCAGTTATGTTCACACTGAAGCTTTCTTT.

The sample holds many counts of this clonotype. This rearrangement joins TRBV29-1 to TRBJ1-2, with D possibly matching TRBD1 (5 bases). Per the germline V gene, CDR1 is SQVTM and CDR2 is ANQGSEA. The CDR3 loop spans 14 amino acids. Trimming removed 3 bases from V and 6 bases from J, with 17 bases in between. CDR3 DNA: TGCAGCGTTGAGGATTTCGGCAGGGAAGATGGCTACACCTTC. Its translation is CSVEDFGREDGYTF.

Many counts were recorded for this clonotype. The chain links TRBV28 to TRBJ1-2; D may be TRBD1 (6 bases). Looked up from germline, CDR1 is MDHEN and CDR2 is SYDVKM. Trimming took 6 bases from V and 3 from J, leaving 17 bases between them. CDR3 length equals 15 residues. CDR3 nucleotides: TGTGCCAGCAGCTCTCCGGGGGCCAGCCACTATGGCTACACCTTC. Its translation is CASSSPGASHYGYTF.

This clonotype was counted only a few times. The rearrangement uses TRBV20-1 and TRBJ1-2; D possibly corresponds to TRBD1 (5 bases). The CDR3 spans 17 residues. The germline V and J ends were trimmed by 3 bases and 6 bases, with 26 bases remaining between them. Germline V lookup: CDR1 DFQATT, CDR2 SNEGSKA (reference sequence). The CDR3 nucleotides are TGCAGTGCTAGCAACGGGGCGGGTCTTAAAGTAGGGGATGGCTACACCTTC. Residues: CSASNGAGLKVGDGYTF.

This clonotype has ten or more counts. V is TRBV19 and J is TRBJ2-1; weak D call: TRBD1 (6 bases). The germline CDR1 and CDR2 sequences are LNHDA and SQIVND (reference sequence). V was clipped by 3 bases and J by 0 bases, with 12 bases between them. The CDR3 has 16 residues. This chain's CDR3 is CASSIDGTPSYNEQFF. The CDR3 coding sequence is TGTGCCAGTAGTATTGATGGGACACCCTCCTACAATGAGCAGTTCTTC.

J is TRBJ1-1 and V is TRBV29-1; D is uncertain. Trimming left V 4 bases short and J 6 bases short, with 18 bases between. Germline values: CDR1 SQVTM, CDR2 ANQGSEA. There are 14 residues in the CDR3. The CDR3 nucleotides are TGCAGCGTTGGGGCAGTGCTTGGAAGTTCTGAAGCTTTCTTT. As protein: CSVGAVLGSSEAFF. The full variable domain, with the rest looked up from reference TRBV29-1 and TRBJ1-1, is SAVISQKPSRDICQRGTSLTIQCQVDSQVTMMFWYRQQPGQSLTLIATANQGSEATYESGFVIDKFPISRPNLTFSTLTVSNMSPEDSSIYLCSVGAVLGSSEAFFGQGTRLTVV.

The V call is TRBV5-1, the J call TRBJ1-6; no firm D call. Per germline, CDR1 SGHRS and CDR2 YFSETQ. The CDR3 length is 12 residues. V lost 0 bases, J lost 16 bases, and 11 bases lay in between. CDR3: CASSLDRTVLHF. The CDR3 DNA reads as TGCGCCAGCAGCTTGGACCGGACGGTACTCCACTTT.

This clonotype was counted ten times or more. The V and J genes are TRBV6-6 and TRBJ1-2, with TRBD1 matching over 9 bases. The CDR3 loop spans 12 amino acids. The V gene end was trimmed by 6 bases and the J gene end by 12 bases; junction bases not matched to a gene: 8. Germline V gives CDR1 MNHNY, CDR2 SVGAGI (reference sequence). The CDR3 sequence: CASSSTQGADTF. CDR3 DNA: TGTGCCAGCAGCTCTACACAGGGGGCGGACACCTTC.

The chain combines TRBV3-1 with TRBJ1-2, with 8 positions matching TRBD1. Germline V CDR1 and CDR2: LGHDT, YNNKEL (reference sequence). The length of the CDR3 is 13 residues. Trimming cost V 1 base and J 12 bases; bases outside gene matches: 7. The CDR3 coding sequence is TGTGCCAGCAGCCAAGCCAGGACAGGGAGCCACACCTTC. Translating gives CASSQARTGSHTF.

This clonotype has at least ten counts. V is TRBV25-1 and J is TRBJ2-3; 8 nucleotides line up with TRBD2. The germline V gene encodes CDR1 MGHDK and CDR2 SYGVNS. The CDR3 is made up of 18 amino acids. The ends lost 1 base at V and 0 bases at J; junction bases unmatched: 9. The CDR3 sequence is CASSESKGVAGSTDTQYF. The CDR3 bases are TGTGCCAGCAGTGAATCGAAAGGGGTAGCGGGGAGCACAGATACGCAGTATTTT.

The chain employs TRBV9 and TRBJ1-4, with D perhaps TRBD1 (6 bases). This CDR3 comprises 14 residues. The germline CDR1 and CDR2 sequences are SGDLS and YYNGEE. The ends were cut back, 2 bases at V and 6 bases at J, with 11 bases in the middle. DNA for the CDR3: TGTGCCAGCAGCGTCTCCAGGGGCGATGAAAAACTGTTTTTT. Its protein is CASSVSRGDEKLFF.

The CDR3 reads CASSEGTGPYEQYV. CDR3 DNA sequence: TGTGCCAGCAGCGAAGGGACAGGGCCCTACGAGCAGTACGTC. This chain uses TRBV6-1 with TRBJ2-7; 9 bases agree with TRBD1. Germline CDR1 reads MNHNS; CDR2 reads SASEGT. There are 14 residues in the CDR3.

The chain is built from TRBV6-6 and TRBJ2-4, with 10 nucleotides matching TRBD1. V trimming: 6 bases; J trimming: 4 bases; junction bases outside the gene matches: 15. The CDR3 length is 18 residues. CDR1 is MNHNY, CDR2 SVGAGI, per germline (reference sequence). The DNA for the CDR3 is TGTGCCAGCAGGTTCCCCTCGACAGGGGGCGAGATGAAAAACATTCAGTACTTC. Amino acid sequence: CASRFPSTGGEMKNIQYF.

The CDR3 nucleotides are TGTGCCAGCAGCCCCTATGCTATTAGTTTAGGGGACCCACCATTGTCAGCCCTCCACTTT. This translates into CASSPYAISLGDPPLSALHF. The chain couples TRBV7-9 to TRBJ1-6, with a possible D match to TRBD1 (5 bases). From germline, CDR1 is SEHNR and CDR2 FQNEAQ (reference sequence). CDR3 length: 20 amino acids. The ends were cut back, 5 bases at V and 14 bases at J, with 37 bases in the middle.

This clonotype appeared many times. The chain joins TRBV7-3 to TRBJ2-5; D gene uncertain. The CDR3 loop spans 13 amino acids. Germline CDR1 SGHTA, CDR2 FQGTGA. Trimming stripped 2 bases from V and 4 bases from J, with 8 bases between. The CDR3 spells CASSLYSPETQYF. The CDR3 bases are TGTGCCAGCAGCTTATATAGCCCAGAGACCCAGTACTTC.

V gene TRBV11-2 combines with J gene TRBJ1-1; no reliable D call. V gave up 5 bases and J gave up 4 bases, with 14 bases separating them. The CDR3 sequence is 14 residues long. The V gene's germline CDR1 is SGHAT and CDR2 FQNNGV. CDR3 amino acids: CASSLNGESTEAFF. CDR3 DNA: TGTGCCAGCAGCCTCAATGGTGAGAGCACTGAAGCTTTCTTT.

CDR3 coding DNA: TGTGCCAGCAGTCCCCCGGTAGAAAGGGGCTACACCTTC. As protein: CASSPPVERGYTF. The rearrangement uses TRBV12-3 or TRBV12-4 and TRBJ1-2; no definite D call. Trimming stripped 5 bases from V and 8 bases from J, with 15 bases between. The CDR3 loop spans 13 amino acids.

This clonotype has a count of ten or more. This rearrangement joins TRBV20-1 to TRBJ1-2, with D perhaps matching TRBD1 (6 bases). The ends were cut back, 0 bases at V and 8 bases at J, with 16 bases in the middle. CDR1 is DFQATT and CDR2 is SNEGSKA in the germline V gene (reference sequence). This CDR3 is 14 amino acids long. The CDR3: CSARELQGRGGYTF. The CDR3 DNA is TGCAGTGCTAGAGAACTCCAGGGGCGGGGAGGCTACACCTTC.

As DNA, the CDR3 is TGTGCCAGCAGAACGACGGATAACACCGGGGAGCTGTTTTTT. It codes for CASRTTDNTGELFF. This sequence joins TRBV2 and TRBJ2-2; D is undetermined. Trimming stripped 6 bases from V and 2 bases from J, with 10 bases between. Germline CDR1 SNHLY, CDR2 FYNNEI. The CDR3 sequence is 14 residues long.

The chain recombines TRBV11-2 with TRBJ1-4; TRBD1 agrees at 9 bases. V lost 5 bases and J lost 1; bases outside the gene matches: 8. Germline lookup yields CDR1 SGHAT and CDR2 FQNNGV. This CDR3 has 17 residues. The CDR3 sequence is CASSTNDRGITNEKLFF. Written as DNA, the CDR3 is TGTGCCAGCAGCACGAACGACAGGGGGATAACTAATGAAAAACTGTTTTTT.

This clonotype was observed many times. The chain is built from TRBV19 and TRBJ1-5; D remains unclear. CDR3 length equals 16 residues. V lost 5 bases to trimming and J lost 1 base, with 15 bases between them. Germline loops: CDR1 LNHDA, CDR2 SQIVND (reference sequence). Here the CDR3 reads CASSSERGASNQPQHF. CDR3 bases: TGTGCCAGTAGTTCAGAAAGAGGTGCGAGCAATCAGCCCCAGCATTTT.

This clonotype was found once. The chain joins TRBV4-1 to TRBJ2-3; 8 nucleotides align to TRBD2. This CDR3 contains 16 residues. Per germline, CDR1 MGHRA and CDR2 YSYEKL. Trimming took 6 bases from V and 0 from J; bases not matched to a gene: 8. CDR3 sequence reads: CASRKIAGTSTDTQYF. The DNA of the CDR3 is TGCGCCAGCAGGAAGATAGCGGGGACTAGCACAGATACGCAGTATTTT.

This chain joins TRBV6-5 and TRBJ2-5; D unclear. The germline V gene has CDR1 MNHEY and CDR2 SVGAGI. Trimming stripped 5 bases from V and 3 bases from J, with 10 bases between. The CDR3 totals 13 residues. CDR3 amino acids: CASSNTKKETQYF. The CDR3 coding sequence is TGTGCCAGCAGTAACACAAAGAAAGAGACCCAGTACTTC.

This clonotype has more than one count but fewer than ten. V gene TRBV7-8 combines with J gene TRBJ2-5; 10 nucleotides match TRBD2. The CDR3 contains 15 residues. CDR1 SGHVS and CDR2 FQNEAQ come from the germline V gene. With 4 bases clipped from V and 2 bases from J, the junction kept 4 bases outside the gene matches. CDR3 sequence: CASSSSGGAQETQYF. CDR3 nucleotide sequence: TGTGCCAGCAGCTCGAGCGGGGGGGCTCAAGAGACCCAGTACTTC.

This clonotype was seen only a few times. J is TRBJ2-5 and V is TRBV12-5, with D perhaps being TRBD1 or TRBD2 (5 bases each). Trimming took off 2 bases at V and 2 bases at J, with 21 bases between the two ends. CDR1 is LGHNT and CDR2 is FRNRAP in the germline V gene. The CDR3 sequence is 18 residues long. The CDR3 DNA follows: TGTGCTAGTGGTTTGAATCGGGACGGAACAACTTATCAAGAGACCCAGTACTTC. Translated, it gives CASGLNRDGTTYQETQYF.

The sample holds a few counts of this clonotype. The J gene is TRBJ1-1, the V gene TRBV27; the match to TRBD1 covers 8 bases. With 1 base clipped from V and 7 bases from J, the junction kept 11 bases outside the gene matches. Germline V CDR1 and CDR2: MNHEY, SMNVEV (reference sequence). The length of the CDR3 is 16 residues. The CDR3 region has the DNA TGTGCCAGCAGTTTATACCTCCAGGGGGCGAATCTTGAAGCTTTCTTT. Protein: CASSLYLQGANLEAFF.

This chain connects TRBV2 to TRBJ2-3, with D possibly TRBD1 on 6 matching bases. Trimming took off 3 bases at V and 4 bases at J, with 14 bases between the two ends. The CDR3 totals 15 residues. The germline V gene has CDR1 SNHLY and CDR2 FYNNEI. The CDR3 sequence is CASSESLGASDTQYF. CDR3 bases: TGTGCCAGCAGTGAGTCTCTGGGGGCCTCAGATACGCAGTATTTT. Full variable domain (missing parts from reference TRBV2 and TRBJ2-3): EPEVTQTPSHQVTQMGQEVILRCVPISNHLYFYWYRQILGQKVEFLVSFYNNEISEKSEIFDDQFSVERPDGSNFTLKIRSTKLEDSAMYFCASSESLGASDTQYFGPGTRLTVL.